Listed below are T cell receptor beta chains from one sample, sequenced in a study of regulatory T cells in long-lasting Graves disease. A single record per CDR3 protein comes from TCRdb applying MiXCR to the multiplex PCR reads. The repertoire holds approximately 300,000 distinct CDR3 sequences, with about 20% as singletons. Sequencing used peripheral blood mononuclear cells (PBMCs), obtained at new diagnosis, from a patient treated with antithyroid drugs. These receptors all stem from a female donor with Graves disease. The conserved cysteine and the conserved F or W are not part of the CDR3 here. Expanded clones are given a class, and other clones once, few, many or no size at all.

v_call,clone_size,cdr3_aa
TRBV12-3/TRBV12-4,NA,ASSPVGRDGDADTQC
TRBV5-1,NA,ASSLRVQGAIDYGYT
TRBV19,many,ASSMQDTMNTEAF
TRBV30,many,AWIGDTYMDTQY
TRBV2,NA,ASSFYALETQY
TRBV6-1,many,ASSENRNNEQF
TRBV11-2,NA,ASSARGTGGYEQF
TRBV27,NA,ASSPGQGSTDTQY
TRBV2,many,ASSGASGAYEQY
TRBV6-2/TRBV6-3,NA,ASSYGGGSYEQY
TRBV28,NA,ASSIVSAAF
TRBV28,many,ASSLLSDNLKGHEQF
TRBV18,many,ASSPLGRSTDTQY
TRBV10-3,many,AIRMSSGANVLT
TRBV7-9,many,ASSLTGLIF
TRBV19,many,ASRPDHTEAF
TRBV29-1,few,SVEKAGTRTDTQY
TRBV11-2,many,ASSPYETTPIIPDEQF
TRBV7-8,many,ASSLPGQGLGNEQF
TRBV28,many,ASSFKGSYGYT
TRBV2,few,ASSHEPTYYSYEQY
TRBV28,many,ASSFSDSYNEQF
TRBV30,NA,AWSAQIDHEQY
TRBV6-1,many,ASTGLAGSSYEQY
TRBV28,NA,ASSLIPSGSNEQF
TRBV30,many,AWSHPGRGNQPQH
TRBV6-1,many,ASSERGTGLGNQPQH
TRBV6-2/TRBV6-3,many,ASSSGRLAKNIQY
TRBV28,NA,ATADSDVGTIY
TRBV27,NA,ASNPDTGFSTDTQY
TRBV28,many,ASSLAVIANYGYT
TRBV12-3/TRBV12-4,NA,ASSAGTGVAGGGNEQF
TRBV10-1,many,ASSESSGGLYYEQY
TRBV6-2/TRBV6-3,NA,ASSYLHQPQH
TRBV7-2,many,ASSLFSSGTEAF
TRBV7-9,many,ASSELAGNHNEQF
TRBV6-6,few,ASSYSGQGNTGELF